The rows below give T cell receptor beta chains drawn from one sample of a study of blood T cell repertoires in COVID-19. Using immunoSEQ multiplex PCR, the repertoire was profiled, and TCRdb retains in-frame clones only, with some absent. The table has approximately 270,000 clones, 85% to 90% seen once. The source material was PBMCs or T cells enriched from blood (not recorded which). Receptors originate from a man in his forties or fifties who had recovered from COVID-19. CDR3s include the opening cysteine and the closing phenylalanine or tryptophan. The D gene is left open where the match is weak. The size entry is marked missing in some rows and otherwise reads once, few, many or a size class.

D	J	V	size	CDR3	DNA
NA	TRBJ2-7	TRBV25-1	once	CASSLFRDNSYEQYF	TGTGCCAGCAGCCTATTCCGGGACAACTCCTACGAGCAGTACTTC
TRBD2	TRBJ2-1	TRBV13	NA	CASSVAGGAYNEQFF	TGTGCCAGCAGCGTAGCGGGAGGAGCCTACAATGAGCAGTTCTTC
NA	TRBJ2-2	TRBV10-3	NA	CAISEWAQHTGELFF	TGTGCCATCAGTGAGTGGGCTCAACACACCGGGGAGCTGTTTTTT
NA	TRBJ2-3	TRBV7-8	NA	CASSFQGQDTQYF	TGTGCCAGCAGCTTCCAGGGTCAGGATACGCAGTATTTT
TRBD1	TRBJ1-5	TRBV20-1	few	CSASKSRQGIETQHF	TGCAGTGCTAGTAAGAGCCGACAGGGGATAGAGACCCAGCATTTT
NA	TRBJ2-1	TRBV6-5	NA	CASSSGGREQFF	TGTGCCAGCAGCTCCGGAGGTCGGGAGCAGTTCTTC
NA	TRBJ2-2	TRBV7-2	NA	CASRQTGTGELFF	TGTGCCAGCAGACAAACAGGGACCGGGGAGCTGTTTTTT
TRBD1	TRBJ2-7	TRBV5-1	NA	CASSTTGTDYEQYF	TGCGCCAGCAGCACAACCGGGACAGATTACGAGCAGTACTTC
TRBD2	TRBJ2-3	TRBV27	NA	CASSPPGLAGGITDTQYF	TGTGCCAGCAGTCCCCCGGGACTAGCGGGGGGGATCACAGATACGCAGTATTTT
TRBD1	TRBJ1-2	TRBV6-5	NA	CASQPTGGASGYTF	TGTGCCAGCCAACCAACAGGGGGCGCGTCGGGCTACACCTTC
NA	TRBJ1-1	TRBV19	NA	CASSIVGRPGAFF	TGTGCCAGTAGTATAGTCGGCAGGCCCGGAGCTTTCTTT
NA	TRBJ1-3	TRBV10-3	once	CAISEGAVGGTIYF	TGTGCCATCAGTGAGGGGGCAGTTGGAGGGACCATATATTTT
NA	TRBJ2-1	TRBV10-2	NA	CASSAQYNEQFF	TGCGCCAGCAGTGCACAGTACAATGAGCAGTTCTTC
TRBD1	TRBJ1-2	TRBV30	NA	CAWSVRGQGGHGGYTF	TGTGCCTGGAGTGTTAGGGGACAGGGTGGACATGGGGGCTACACCTTC
TRBD1	TRBJ1-4	TRBV10-3	NA	CAISTGQGGKLFF	TGTGCCATCAGTACAGGACAGGGAGGAAAACTGTTTTTT